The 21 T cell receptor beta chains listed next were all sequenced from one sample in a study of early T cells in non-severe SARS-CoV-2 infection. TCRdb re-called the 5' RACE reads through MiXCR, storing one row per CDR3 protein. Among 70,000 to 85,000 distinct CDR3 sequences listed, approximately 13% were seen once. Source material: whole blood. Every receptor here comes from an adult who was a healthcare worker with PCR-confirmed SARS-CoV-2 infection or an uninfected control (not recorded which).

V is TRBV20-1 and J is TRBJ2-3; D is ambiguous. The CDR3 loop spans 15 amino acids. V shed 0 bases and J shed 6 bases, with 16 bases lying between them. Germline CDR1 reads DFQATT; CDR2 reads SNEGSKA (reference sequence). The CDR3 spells CSARDALNPPDTQYF. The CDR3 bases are TGCAGTGCTAGAGATGCCCTCAACCCCCCTGATACGCAGTATTTT.

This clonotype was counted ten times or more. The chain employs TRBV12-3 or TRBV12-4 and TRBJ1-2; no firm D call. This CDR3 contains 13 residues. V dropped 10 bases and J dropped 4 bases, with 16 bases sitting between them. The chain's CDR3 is CANTDGVSYGYTF. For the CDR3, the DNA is TGTGCCAACACGGACGGAGTGAGCTATGGCTACACCTTC.

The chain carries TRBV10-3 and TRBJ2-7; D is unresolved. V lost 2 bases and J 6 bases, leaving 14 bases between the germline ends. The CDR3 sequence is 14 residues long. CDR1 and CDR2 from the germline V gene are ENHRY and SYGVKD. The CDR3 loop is CAISEDHSWGEQYF. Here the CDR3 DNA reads TGTGCCATCAGTGAGGACCATTCATGGGGCGAGCAGTACTTC.

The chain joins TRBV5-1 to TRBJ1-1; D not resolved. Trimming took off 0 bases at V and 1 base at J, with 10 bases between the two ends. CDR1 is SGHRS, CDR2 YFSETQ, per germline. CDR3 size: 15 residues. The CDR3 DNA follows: TGCGCCAGCAGCTTGGGTCATACAGCGAACACTGAAGCTTTCTTT. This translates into CASSLGHTANTEAFF. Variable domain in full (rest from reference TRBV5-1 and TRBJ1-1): KAGVTQTPRYLIKTRGQQVTLSCSPISGHRSVSWYQQTPGQGLQFLFEYFSETQRNKGNFPGRFSGRQFSNSRSEMNVSTLELGDSALYLCASSLGHTANTEAFFGQGTRLTVV.

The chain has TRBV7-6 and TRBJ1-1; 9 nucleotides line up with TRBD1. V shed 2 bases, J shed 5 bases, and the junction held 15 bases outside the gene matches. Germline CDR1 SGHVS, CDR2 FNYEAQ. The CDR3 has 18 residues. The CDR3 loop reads CASSLYQNPGTGLTEAFF. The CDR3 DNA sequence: TGTGCCAGCAGCTTATACCAAAACCCCGGGACAGGGCTAACTGAAGCTTTCTTT.

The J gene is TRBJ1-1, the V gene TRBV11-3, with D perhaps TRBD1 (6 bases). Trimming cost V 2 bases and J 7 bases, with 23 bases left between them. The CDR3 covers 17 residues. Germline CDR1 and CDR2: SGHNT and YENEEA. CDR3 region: CASSLMLGGTGGGEAFF. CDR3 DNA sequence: TGTGCCAGCAGCTTAATGCTTGGAGGGACCGGGGGCGGTGAAGCTTTCTTT.

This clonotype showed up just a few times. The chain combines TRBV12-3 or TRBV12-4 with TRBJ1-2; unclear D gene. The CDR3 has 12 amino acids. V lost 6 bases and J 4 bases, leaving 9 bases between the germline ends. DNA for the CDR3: TGTGCCAGCAGCCCCAGCCGCTATGGCTACACCTTC. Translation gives CASSPSRYGYTF.

The CDR3 reads CASSLSRDNYGYTF. As DNA, the CDR3 is TGCGCCAGCAGCTTGAGCAGGGACAACTATGGCTACACCTTC. This sequence joins TRBV5-1 and TRBJ1-2; a weak D match, TRBD1 (5 bases). Deletions cut 1 base from V and 2 bases from J, with 9 bases between. This CDR3 contains 14 residues. CDR1 is SGHRS, CDR2 YFSETQ, per germline.

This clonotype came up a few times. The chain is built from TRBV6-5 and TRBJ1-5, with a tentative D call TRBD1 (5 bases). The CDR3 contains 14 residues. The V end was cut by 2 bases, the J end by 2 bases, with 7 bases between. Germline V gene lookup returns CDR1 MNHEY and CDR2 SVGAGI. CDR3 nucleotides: TGTGCCAGCAGTTACAAAGGGGGCAATCAGCCCCAGCATTTT. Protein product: CASSYKGGNQPQHF.

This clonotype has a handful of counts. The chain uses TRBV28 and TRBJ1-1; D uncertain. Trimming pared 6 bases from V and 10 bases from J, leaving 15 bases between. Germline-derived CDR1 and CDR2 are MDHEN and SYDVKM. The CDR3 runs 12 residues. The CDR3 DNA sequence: TGTGCCAGCAGCGGTACCGGGGAAGGAGCTTTCTTT. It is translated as CASSGTGEGAFF.

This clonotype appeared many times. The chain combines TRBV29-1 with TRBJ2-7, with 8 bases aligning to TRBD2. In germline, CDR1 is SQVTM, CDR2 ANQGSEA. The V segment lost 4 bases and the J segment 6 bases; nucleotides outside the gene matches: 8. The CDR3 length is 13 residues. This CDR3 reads CSVVGAGTSEQYF. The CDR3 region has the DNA TGCAGCGTTGTAGGGGCAGGGACTAGCGAGCAGTACTTC.

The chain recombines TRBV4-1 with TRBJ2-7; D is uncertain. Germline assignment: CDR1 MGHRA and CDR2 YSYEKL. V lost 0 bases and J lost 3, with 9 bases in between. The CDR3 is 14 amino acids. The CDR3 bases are TGCGCCAGCAGCCAAGAGTGGCGGAACTACGAGCAGTACTTC. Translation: CASSQEWRNYEQYF.

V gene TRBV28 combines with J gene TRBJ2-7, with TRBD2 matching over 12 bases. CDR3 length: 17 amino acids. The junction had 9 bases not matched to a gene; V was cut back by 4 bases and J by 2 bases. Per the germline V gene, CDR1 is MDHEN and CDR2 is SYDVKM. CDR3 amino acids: CASSSPRRLAGAYEQYF. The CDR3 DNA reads TGTGCCAGCAGTTCACCCCGAAGACTAGCGGGGGCCTACGAGCAGTACTTC.

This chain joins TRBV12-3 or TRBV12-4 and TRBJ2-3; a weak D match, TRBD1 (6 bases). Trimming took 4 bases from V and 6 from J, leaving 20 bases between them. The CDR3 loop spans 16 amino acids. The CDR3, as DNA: TGTGCCAGCAGTTCAGTCAACAGGGCTGCCCGCGATACGCAGTATTTT. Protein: CASSSVNRAARDTQYF.

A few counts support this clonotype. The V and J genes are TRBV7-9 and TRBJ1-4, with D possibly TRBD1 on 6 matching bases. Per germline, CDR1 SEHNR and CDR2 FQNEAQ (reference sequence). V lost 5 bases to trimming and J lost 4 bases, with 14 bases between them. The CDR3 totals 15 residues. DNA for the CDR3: TGTGCCAGCAGCGAACAGGGATTGGGTAATGAAAAACTGTTTTTT. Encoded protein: CASSEQGLGNEKLFF.

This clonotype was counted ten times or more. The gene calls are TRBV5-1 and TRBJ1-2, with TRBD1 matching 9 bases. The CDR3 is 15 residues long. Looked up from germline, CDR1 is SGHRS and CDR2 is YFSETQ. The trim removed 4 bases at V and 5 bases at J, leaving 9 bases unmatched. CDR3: CASSARTGAGYGYTF. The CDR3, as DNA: TGCGCCAGCAGCGCCCGGACAGGGGCGGGATATGGCTACACCTTC.

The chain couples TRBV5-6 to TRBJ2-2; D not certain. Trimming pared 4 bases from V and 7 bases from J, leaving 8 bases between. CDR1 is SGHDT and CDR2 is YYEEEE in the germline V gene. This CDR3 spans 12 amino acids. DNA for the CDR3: TGTGCCAGCAGCCCAGCCGGCGGGGAGCTGTTTTTT. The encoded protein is CASSPAGGELFF.

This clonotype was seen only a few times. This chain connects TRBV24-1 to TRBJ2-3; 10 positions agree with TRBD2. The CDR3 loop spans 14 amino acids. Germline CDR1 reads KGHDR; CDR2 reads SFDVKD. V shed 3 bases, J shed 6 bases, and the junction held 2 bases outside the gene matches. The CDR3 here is CATSDVSGGDTQYF. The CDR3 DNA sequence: TGTGCCACCAGTGATGTTAGCGGGGGGGATACGCAGTATTTT.

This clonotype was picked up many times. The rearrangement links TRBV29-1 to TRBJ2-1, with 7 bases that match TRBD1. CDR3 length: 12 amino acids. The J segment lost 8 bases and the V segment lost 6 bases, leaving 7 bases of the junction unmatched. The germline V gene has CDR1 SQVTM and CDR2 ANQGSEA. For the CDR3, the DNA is TGCAGCGTCCGGGGTGACAGGGATGAGCAGTTCTTC. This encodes CSVRGDRDEQFF.

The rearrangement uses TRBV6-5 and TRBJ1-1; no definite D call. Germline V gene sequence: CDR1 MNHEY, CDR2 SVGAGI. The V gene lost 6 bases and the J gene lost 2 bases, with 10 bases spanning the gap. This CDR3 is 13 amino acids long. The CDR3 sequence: CASRYNSNTEAFF. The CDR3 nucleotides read TGTGCCAGCAGATACAACAGCAACACTGAAGCTTTCTTT.

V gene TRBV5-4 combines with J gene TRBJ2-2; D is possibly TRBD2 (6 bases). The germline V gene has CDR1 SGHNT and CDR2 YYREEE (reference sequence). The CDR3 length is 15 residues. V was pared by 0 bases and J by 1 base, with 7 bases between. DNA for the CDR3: TGTGCCAGCAGCTTGGAGGGAGGGAACACCGGGGAGCTGTTTTTT. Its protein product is CASSLEGGNTGELFF. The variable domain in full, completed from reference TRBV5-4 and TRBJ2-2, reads ETGVTQSPTHLIKTRGQQVTLRCSSQSGHNTVSWYQQALGQGPQFIFQYYREEENGRGNFPPRFSGLQFPNYSSELNVNALELDDSALYLCASSLEGGNTGELFFGEGSRLTVL.